These 28 T cell receptor beta chains were all obtained from the same sample, sequenced in a study of blood T cell repertoires in COVID-19. Sequencing used immunoSEQ multiplex PCR; TCRdb keeps in-frame clones, though not all of them. The top ten clones hold approximately 2% of a sample with under 300,000 clones, 70% to 85% of them seen once. The specimen sequenced was peripheral blood. The receptor source for this set is a man aged 35 to 55 who had recovered from COVID-19.

On this clone itself: The junction shows a germline mismatch at one end, possibly a read error. The chain links TRBV5-4 to TRBJ2-3, with a tentative D call TRBD2 (5 bases). This CDR3 is 15 amino acids long. Germline V gene data show CDR1 as SGHNT and CDR2 as YYREEE (reference sequence). The CDR3 sequence is CASRLALAEGDTQYF. CDR3 coding DNA: TGTGCCAGCAGGTTGGCGCTAGCAGAGGGAGATACGCAGTATTTT.

The V gene is TRBV19, the J gene TRBJ2-3; D is unclear. The V gene's germline CDR1 is LNHDA and CDR2 SQIVND (reference sequence). The CDR3 sequence is 13 residues long. Trimming shortened V by 5 bases and J by 6 bases, and 12 bases separated the two germline ends. Here the CDR3 reads CASSPELPDTQYF. DNA for the CDR3: TGTGCCAGTAGTCCCGAACTGCCGGATACGCAGTATTTT.

This chain links TRBV30 with TRBJ2-1; TRBD2 aligns across 15 bases. With V trimmed by 3 bases and J by 6 bases, 6 bases remained unmatched. There are 16 residues in the CDR3. CDR1 and CDR2 (germline): GTSNPN, SVGIG (reference sequence). CDR3 amino acids: CAWRIMGLAGGNEQFF. CDR3 DNA: TGTGCCTGGAGAATTATGGGACTAGCGGGGGGCAATGAGCAGTTCTTC.

V is TRBV7-2 and J is TRBJ2-3; no clear D gene. Germline CDR1 reads SGHTA; CDR2 reads FQGNSA. V shed 5 bases and J shed 6 bases, with 15 bases lying between them. The CDR3 is made up of 14 amino acids. The CDR3 DNA sequence: TGTGCCAGCAGCGGATCTCTGACTGGGGATACGCAGTATTTT. It specifies CASSGSLTGDTQYF.

This rearrangement joins TRBV10-1 to TRBJ2-7; 7 bases match TRBD2. There are 16 residues in the CDR3. CDR1 WNHNN and CDR2 SYGVQD come from the germline V gene (reference sequence). The ends lost 5 bases at V and 2 bases at J; junction bases unmatched: 12. The CDR3 protein is CASSSLRGEGAYEQYF. For the CDR3, the DNA is TGCGCCAGCAGTTCCCTCCGGGGGGAGGGTGCCTACGAGCAGTACTTC.

The chain recombines TRBV27 with TRBJ1-1, with TRBD1 as a possible D gene (5 bases). Germline lookup yields CDR1 MNHEY and CDR2 SMNVEV (reference sequence). The CDR3 has 14 amino acids. With 1 base removed from V and 9 bases from J, the gap between germline ends came to 15 bases. CDR3 region: CASSLLGRQLQAFF. The CDR3 DNA sequence: TGTGCCAGCAGTTTATTGGGGCGCCAACTCCAAGCTTTCTTT.

The V gene is TRBV6-5, the J gene TRBJ2-1, with 10 bases aligning to TRBD1. With V trimmed by 6 bases and J by 5 bases, 7 bases remained unmatched. The CDR3 is 15 amino acids. The germline CDR1 and CDR2 sequences are MNHEY and SVGAGI. The CDR3 sequence is CASSPGGQGNNEQFF. The CDR3 nucleotides read TGTGCCAGCAGCCCAGGGGGACAGGGGAACAATGAGCAGTTCTTC.

This clone has only a few counts. Other nucleotide sequences from this sample produce the same CDR3. The rearrangement joins TRBV12-3 or TRBV12-4 to TRBJ1-1; 7 bases match TRBD1. Trimming cost V 9 bases and J 1 base; bases outside gene matches: 5. This CDR3 spans 13 amino acids. This chain's CDR3 is CASLGQTNTEAFF. In DNA, the CDR3 is TGTGCCAGTTTGGGACAGACGAACACTGAAGCTTTCTTT.

The chain joins TRBV9 to TRBJ1-6; TRBD1 is a possible D gene (5 bases). The CDR3 runs 14 residues. Germline loops: CDR1 SGDLS, CDR2 YYNGEE. Between the trimmed V and J ends, which lost 2 bases and 8 bases, there was a span of 11 bases. The CDR3 is CASSVSWGDSPLHF. The CDR3 DNA reads TGTGCCAGCAGCGTGAGCTGGGGCGATTCACCCCTCCACTTT.

The chain couples TRBV19 to TRBJ2-5; TRBD1 matches 9 bases. Unmatched junction bases numbered 10, after V lost 7 bases and J lost 4 bases. CDR1 LNHDA and CDR2 SQIVND come from the germline V gene (reference sequence). The CDR3 has 15 residues. The CDR3 DNA reads TGTGCCAGTAACGACAGGGGGGGCTCGGCAGAGACCCAGTACTTC. Translated: CASNDRGGSAETQYF. The whole variable domain, remainder taken from reference TRBV19 and TRBJ2-5, is DGGITQSPKYLFRKEGQNVTLSCEQNLNHDAMYWYRQDPGQGLRLIYYSQIVNDFQKGDIAEGYSVSREKKESFPLTVTSAQKNPTAFYLCASNDRGGSAETQYFGPGTRLLVL.

The chain joins TRBV13 to TRBJ2-1, with 7 nucleotides matching TRBD1. J was trimmed by 6 bases and V by 3 bases; bases with no gene match: 8. This CDR3 has 15 amino acids. Per germline, CDR1 PRHDT and CDR2 FYEKMQ (reference sequence). The CDR3 nucleotides are TGTGCCAGCAGCTTCGAGACAGGGTTCGGCAATGAGCAGTTCTTC. As protein: CASSFETGFGNEQFF.

This chain links TRBV5-1 with TRBJ2-1; D perhaps matches TRBD1 (6 bases). Germline CDR1 SGHRS, CDR2 YFSETQ. This CDR3 comprises 17 residues. Trimming removed 0 bases at V and 4 bases at J, with 17 bases between. CDR3 in amino acids: CASSLGDRSQIYNEQFF. The CDR3 nucleotides read TGCGCCAGCAGCTTGGGAGACAGGTCCCAGATATACAATGAGCAGTTCTTC.

The chain links TRBV30 to TRBJ2-2; 11 bases are shared with TRBD2. This CDR3 contains 15 residues. Germline loops: CDR1 GTSNPN, CDR2 SVGIG (reference sequence). Germline trimming cut 2 bases from V and 6 bases from J; bases unmatched to any gene: 5. The CDR3 region is CAWSHRSGRAGELFF. For the CDR3, the DNA is TGTGCCTGGAGTCATCGTAGCGGGAGGGCCGGGGAGCTGTTTTTT.

This clone was found a few times. The V and J genes are TRBV10-3 and TRBJ2-2, with 10 bases lining up with TRBD2. Looked up from germline, CDR1 is ENHRY and CDR2 is SYGVKD. The CDR3 covers 16 residues. Trimming at V came to 2 bases and at J to 6 bases, leaving 6 bases not matched to a gene. The CDR3 DNA follows: TGTGCCATCAGTGAGCTAGCGGGGGCTGAGGCCGGGGAGCTGTTTTTT. Protein sequence: CAISELAGAEAGELFF.

The chain joins TRBV3-1 (or the pseudogene TRBV3-2) to TRBJ2-1; TRBD2 agrees at 12 bases. The CDR3 runs 15 residues. The V gene end was trimmed by 1 base and the J gene end by 6 bases; junction bases not matched to a gene: 1. Germline lookup yields CDR1 LGHDT and CDR2 YNNKEL (reference sequence). The CDR3 spells CASSQGTSGVNEQFF. DNA of the CDR3: TGTGCCAGCAGCCAAGGGACTAGCGGGGTCAATGAGCAGTTCTTC.

The chain has TRBV11-2 and TRBJ1-2, with a possible D match to TRBD1 (5 bases). Trimming took 1 base from V and 0 from J, leaving 12 bases between them. The CDR3 is made up of 16 amino acids. Germline CDR1 and CDR2: SGHAT and FQNNGV. The CDR3 bases are TGTGCCAGCAGCTTAGTGTCGGGGGTAACTAACTATGGCTACACCTTC. It codes for CASSLVSGVTNYGYTF.

CDR3 bases: TGTGCCAGTAGTATACTAAATACAGGACGGCGATTCTCCTACAATGAGCAGTTCTTC. Its protein is CASSILNTGRRFSYNEQFF. The chain uses TRBV19 and TRBJ2-1, with D possibly being TRBD1 (5 bases). Looked up from germline, CDR1 is LNHDA and CDR2 is SQIVND (reference sequence). V lost 2 bases and J lost 0, with 20 bases in between. CDR3 length equals 19 residues.

V usage is TRBV2 and J usage is TRBJ1-5; no definite D call. CDR3 length equals 11 residues. The V and J ends lost 3 bases and 6 bases respectively, with 3 bases between them. Germline V gene sequence: CDR1 SNHLY, CDR2 FYNNEI. In nucleotides, the CDR3 is TGTGCCAGCAGTGACAGTCAGCCCCAGCATTTT. Its translation: CASSDSQPQHF.

The chain recombines TRBV27 with TRBJ1-2; 10 bases fit TRBD1. The CDR3 spans 15 residues. Germline V CDR1 and CDR2: MNHEY, SMNVEV (reference sequence). With V trimmed by 5 bases and J by 4 bases, 7 bases remained unmatched. CDR3 coding DNA: TGTGCCAGCAGTATTACACGGACAGGGGGCTATGGCTACACCTTC. Amino acids: CASSITRTGGYGYTF.

This clone was found once. The J gene is TRBJ2-5, the V gene TRBV5-4, with 10 bases fitting TRBD1. The CDR3 is 16 amino acids. Germline V gives CDR1 SGHNT, CDR2 YYREEE (reference sequence). Trimming cost V 4 bases and J 1 base; bases outside gene matches: 7. As DNA, the CDR3 is TGTGCCAGCAGCGGAAGGACAGGGGGTGGCCAAGAGACCCAGTACTTC. Amino acids: CASSGRTGGGQETQYF. The full variable domain, its missing parts supplied by reference TRBV5-4 and TRBJ2-5, is ETGVTQSPTHLIKTRGQQVTLRCSSQSGHNTVSWYQQALGQGPQFIFQYYREEENGRGNFPPRFSGLQFPNYSSELNVNALELDDSALYLCASSGRTGGGQETQYFGPGTRLLVL.

This clone was counted at least ten times. The CDR3 DNA follows: TGTGCCAGCAGCCAAGATATGGTACTCACTGAAGCTTTCTTT. This encodes CASSQDMVLTEAFF. This sequence joins TRBV3-1 (or the pseudogene TRBV3-2) and TRBJ1-1; D remains unclear. The CDR3 sequence is 14 residues long. In germline, CDR1 is LGHDT, CDR2 YNNKEL (reference sequence). Trimming took off 0 bases at V and 4 bases at J, with 9 bases between the two ends.

This clone was seen a handful of times. The V gene is TRBV27, the J gene TRBJ1-2; 7 nucleotides match TRBD1. The CDR3 length is 14 residues. V shed 3 bases, J shed 6 bases, and the junction held 7 bases outside the gene matches. The germline gives CDR1 MNHEY, CDR2 SMNVEV (reference sequence). Written as DNA, the CDR3 is TGTGCCAGCAGTTTCAACAGGGGATTCCATGGCTACACCTTC. This codes for CASSFNRGFHGYTF.

The V call is TRBV5-6, the J call TRBJ1-5; D is undetermined. The CDR3 is made up of 15 amino acids. With 4 bases removed from V and 0 bases from J, the gap between germline ends came to 11 bases. Germline V gene data show CDR1 as SGHDT and CDR2 as YYEEEE. In nucleotides, the CDR3 is TGTGCCAGCAGCCGGCGGGTCCTTAGCAATCAGCCCCAGCATTTT. This gives the protein CASSRRVLSNQPQHF.

In DNA, the CDR3 is TGTGCCAGTAGTGATCTAGCGGGGGGTGGTGAGACCCAGTACTTC. Its protein is CASSDLAGGGETQYF. The rearrangement joins TRBV19 to TRBJ2-5; 11 bases are a match to TRBD2. The CDR3 spans 15 residues. Germline V gene data show CDR1 as LNHDA and CDR2 as SQIVND (reference sequence). Trimming at V came to 5 bases and at J to 5 bases, leaving 7 bases not matched to a gene.

The V gene is TRBV5-6, the J gene TRBJ1-1; 10 bases line up with TRBD1. This CDR3 region has 16 residues. With V trimmed by 2 bases and J by 4 bases, 8 bases remained unmatched. Per germline, CDR1 SGHDT and CDR2 YYEEEE. The CDR3 region is CASSFDRGRVVTEAFF. The CDR3 DNA follows: TGTGCCAGCAGCTTCGACAGGGGGCGGGTTGTCACTGAAGCTTTCTTT.

J is TRBJ2-3 and V is TRBV6-5; D not resolved. Between the trimmed V and J ends, which lost 7 bases and 1 base, there was a span of 15 bases. The germline V gene has CDR1 MNHEY and CDR2 SVGAGI. This CDR3 spans 15 amino acids. The CDR3, as DNA: TGTGCCAGCACTCTACTATTGACGGGCACAGATACGCAGTATTTT. Translating gives CASTLLLTGTDTQYF.

The genes are TRBV7-6 and TRBJ1-3; a possible D gene is TRBD1 (6 bases). This CDR3 spans 17 amino acids. V was pared by 0 bases and J by 0 bases, with 12 bases between. Germline CDR1 and CDR2: SGHVS and FNYEAQ. The CDR3 DNA reads TGTGCCAGCAGCTTAGCGGCAGGGACATACTCTGGAAACACCATATATTTT. It yields the protein CASSLAAGTYSGNTIYF.

The chain joins TRBV10-3 to TRBJ2-3; 8 nucleotides agree with TRBD1. The J segment lost 6 bases and the V segment lost 10 bases, leaving 6 bases of the junction unmatched. This CDR3 region has 12 residues. Per the germline V gene, CDR1 is ENHRY and CDR2 is SYGVKD. CDR3 residues: CATNDRGDTQYF. The CDR3 DNA reads as TGTGCCACCAACGACAGGGGTGATACGCAGTATTTT.